Listed below are T cell receptor beta chains from one sample, sequenced in a study of blood T cell repertoires in COVID-19. Data came from immunoSEQ multiplex PCR; TCRdb stores just in-frame clones and leaves some out. The sample consists of about 330,000 clones, roughly 87% of them appearing once. Input material: PBMCs or T cells enriched from blood (not recorded which). The receptors here all came from a woman aged 25 to 39 who had recovered from COVID-19. Both conserved end residues are trimmed from each CDR3. Size tells how often a clone was seen (once, few, many) or the class of an expanded clone, and some rows leave it out.

J gene,V gene,clone size,CDR3 length,CDR3 protein
TRBJ2-1,TRBV5-1,-,14,ASGGPTGGSYNEQF
TRBJ2-1,TRBV7-2,-,13,ASSITGMGDNEQF
TRBJ2-5,TRBV5-1,once,12,ASTTSGGSETQY
TRBJ1-1,TRBV12-3/TRBV12-4,-,8,ASSQSEAF
TRBJ2-7,TRBV28,-,10,ASSLRSREQY
TRBJ2-7,TRBV12-3/TRBV12-4,once,11,ASSTGTSYEQY
TRBJ2-7,TRBV7-9,-,13,ASSLPGVASYEQY
TRBJ2-3,TRBV2,-,13,ASSRGDTFTDTQY
TRBJ1-4,TRBV9,-,12,ASSVGQGGEKLF
TRBJ1-2,TRBV2,-,12,ASSDRGLNYGYT
TRBJ1-5,TRBV5-5,-,8,ASSHIAQH
TRBJ1-4,TRBV3-1/TRBV3-2,-,17,ASSQFEESLSLGGEKLF
TRBJ2-7,TRBV27,-,11,ASSLPGRYEQY
TRBJ2-1,TRBV4-2,-,12,ASSQVLAGTEQF
TRBJ2-7,TRBV29-1,-,12,SAMTSGGSYEQY
TRBJ1-1,TRBV11-2,once,9,ASSLETEAF
TRBJ2-1,TRBV4-3,-,13,ASSWDRGNYNEQF
TRBJ1-3,TRBV2,-,13,ASRETGNTGNTIY
TRBJ1-5,TRBV6-2/TRBV6-3,-,12,ASSVTAFNQPQH
TRBJ1-1,TRBV29-1,-,11,SVGQGADTEAF
TRBJ1-1,TRBV10-1,-,12,ASSQGGAGTEAF
TRBJ2-3,TRBV10-1,-,13,ASSPQAAGSDTQY
TRBJ1-2,TRBV30,-,11,AWSVRQGYGYT
TRBJ1-2,TRBV6-5,-,12,ASRLDMANYGYT
TRBJ1-6,TRBV30,-,11,AWSVSNNSPLH
TRBJ1-4,TRBV10-3,-,13,AISESDGSNEKLF
TRBJ2-7,TRBV2,-,11,ASNPGQDYEQY
TRBJ1-5,TRBV6-5,-,11,ASRTGVAQPQH
TRBJ2-5,TRBV11-2,few,14,ASSTGLAGGSGTQY
TRBJ1-4,TRBV30,few,11,AWTGQGGAKLF
TRBJ2-1,TRBV3-1/TRBV3-2,-,14,ASSQRRDLSYNEQF
TRBJ1-4,TRBV13,-,13,ASSPRQAGNEKLF
TRBJ1-2,TRBV10-2,-,15,ASSGGTGGYPFYGYT